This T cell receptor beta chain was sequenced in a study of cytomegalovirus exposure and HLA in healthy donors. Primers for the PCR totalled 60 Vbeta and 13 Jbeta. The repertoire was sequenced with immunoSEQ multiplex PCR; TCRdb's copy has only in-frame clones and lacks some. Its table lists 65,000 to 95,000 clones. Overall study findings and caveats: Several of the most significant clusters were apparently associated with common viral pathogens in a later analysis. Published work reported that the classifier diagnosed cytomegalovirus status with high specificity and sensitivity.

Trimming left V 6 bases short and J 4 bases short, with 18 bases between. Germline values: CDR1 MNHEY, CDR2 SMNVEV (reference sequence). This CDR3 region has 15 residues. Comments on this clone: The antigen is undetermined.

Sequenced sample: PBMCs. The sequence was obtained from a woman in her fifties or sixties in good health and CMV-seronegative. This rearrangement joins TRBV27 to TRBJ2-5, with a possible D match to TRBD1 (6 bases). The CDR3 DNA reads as TGTGCCAGCAGAGGGGGTCCACTAGTCCGAGAGACCCAGTACTTC. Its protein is CASRGGPLVRETQYF.